These 9 T cell receptor beta chains came from one sample sequenced in a study of cytomegalovirus exposure and HLA in healthy donors. The PCR used 60 Vbeta and 13 Jbeta primers. Some clones are missing from TCRdb's copy, which holds only in-frame ones; the method was immunoSEQ multiplex PCR. The repertoire holds some 190,000 clones, with roughly 90% as singletons. The sequenced material came from PBMCs. The receptors originated from a woman in her 30s in good health and CMV-seronegative.

The rearrangement joins TRBV15 to TRBJ2-1; 7 nucleotides agree with TRBD1. The CDR3 extends over 15 amino acids. Germline values: CDR1 LNHNV, CDR2 YYDKDF (reference sequence). V trimming: 5 bases; J trimming: 6 bases; junction bases outside the gene matches: 10. CDR3 loop: CATSLRTNRGNEQFF. The CDR3 coding sequence is TGTGCCACCAGCCTTAGGACCAACAGGGGCAATGAGCAGTTCTTC.

The V and J genes are TRBV10-1 and TRBJ2-1, with D possibly matching TRBD2 (5 bases). Germline V gene lookup returns CDR1 WNHNN and CDR2 SYGVQD (reference sequence). This CDR3 has 16 amino acids. Between the trimmed V and J ends, which lost 0 bases and 4 bases, there was a span of 13 bases. The CDR3 DNA sequence: TGCGCCAGCAGTGAGTCGTCGGGGTTGGGGTACAATGAGCAGTTCTTC. Amino acids: CASSESSGLGYNEQFF.

This sequence joins TRBV6-5 and TRBJ2-7; possible D gene TRBD1, 6 bases. Trimming left V 4 bases short and J 3 bases short, with 13 bases between. This CDR3 has 14 residues. Per the germline V gene, CDR1 is MNHEY and CDR2 is SVGAGI. In DNA, the CDR3 is TGTGCCAGCAGTTTTCAGGGGTCGGGCTACGAGCAGTACTTC. Protein sequence: CASSFQGSGYEQYF.

The chain joins TRBV19 to TRBJ1-1; D may be TRBD1 (6 bases). V gave up 6 bases and J gave up 0 bases, with 11 bases separating them. Germline CDR1 reads LNHDA; CDR2 reads SQIVND (reference sequence). The CDR3 runs 14 residues. In DNA, the CDR3 is TGTGCCAGTAGGGCGACAGGATTGAACACTGAAGCTTTCTTT. It codes for CASRATGLNTEAFF.

The CDR3 reads CASNGGEMKGNYGYTF. The CDR3 DNA follows: TGTGCCAGTAACGGGGGGGAGATGAAAGGAAACTATGGCTACACCTTC. The V call is TRBV19, the J call TRBJ1-2; possibly TRBD1 for D (5 bases). The germline V and J ends were trimmed by 7 bases and 2 bases, with 20 bases remaining between them. This CDR3 region has 16 residues. Germline lookup yields CDR1 LNHDA and CDR2 SQIVND (reference sequence).

The V call is TRBV5-1, the J call TRBJ2-2, with D maybe TRBD1 (5 bases). The CDR3 extends over 13 amino acids. Germline CDR1 SGHRS, CDR2 YFSETQ. The V end lost 0 bases, the J end lost 6 bases, and 6 bases lay between the germline ends. CDR3 sequence: CASSLVGAGELFF. For the CDR3, the DNA is TGCGCCAGCAGCTTGGTAGGGGCCGGGGAGCTGTTTTTT.

Turning to this clone: The identical CDR3 is also encoded by other nucleotide sequences in the sample. The chain couples TRBV7-9 to TRBJ1-5; D remains ambiguous. Germline V gene sequence: CDR1 SEHNR, CDR2 FQNEAQ (reference sequence). V lost 7 bases and J lost 4, with 8 bases in between. This CDR3 contains 12 residues. The CDR3 loop is CASTSGNQPQHF. The CDR3 nucleotides are TGTGCCAGCACCTCGGGAAATCAGCCCCAGCATTTT.

The CDR3 nucleotides are TGCGCCAGCTCGAAAAGGGACTTTCAAGAGACCCAGTACTTC. Amino acid sequence: CASSKRDFQETQYF. The chain links TRBV4-1 to TRBJ2-5; D is possibly TRBD2 (6 bases). V shed 8 bases and J shed 2 bases, with 15 bases lying between them. The CDR3 runs to 14 residues. The germline V gene has CDR1 MGHRA and CDR2 YSYEKL.

This chain links TRBV19 with TRBJ2-2, with TRBD1 matching 8 bases. Looked up from germline, CDR1 is LNHDA and CDR2 is SQIVND (reference sequence). The CDR3 covers 14 residues. Unmatched junction bases numbered 5, after V lost 4 bases and J lost 7 bases. CDR3 amino acids: CASSRTGFGGELFF. For the CDR3, the DNA is TGTGCCAGTAGTAGGACAGGGTTCGGCGGGGAGCTGTTTTTT.